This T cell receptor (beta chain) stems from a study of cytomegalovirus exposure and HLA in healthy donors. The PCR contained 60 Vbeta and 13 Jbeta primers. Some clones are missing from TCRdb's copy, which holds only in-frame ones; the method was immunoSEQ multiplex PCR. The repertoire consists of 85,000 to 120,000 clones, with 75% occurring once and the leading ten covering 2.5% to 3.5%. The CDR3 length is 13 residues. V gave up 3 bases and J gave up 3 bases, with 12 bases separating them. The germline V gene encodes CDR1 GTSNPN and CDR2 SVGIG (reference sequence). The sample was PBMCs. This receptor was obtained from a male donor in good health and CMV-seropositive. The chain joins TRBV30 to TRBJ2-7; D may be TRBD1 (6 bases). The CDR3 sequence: CAWRAGESYEQYF. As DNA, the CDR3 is TGTGCCTGGAGGGCAGGGGAAAGCTACGAGCAGTACTTC.